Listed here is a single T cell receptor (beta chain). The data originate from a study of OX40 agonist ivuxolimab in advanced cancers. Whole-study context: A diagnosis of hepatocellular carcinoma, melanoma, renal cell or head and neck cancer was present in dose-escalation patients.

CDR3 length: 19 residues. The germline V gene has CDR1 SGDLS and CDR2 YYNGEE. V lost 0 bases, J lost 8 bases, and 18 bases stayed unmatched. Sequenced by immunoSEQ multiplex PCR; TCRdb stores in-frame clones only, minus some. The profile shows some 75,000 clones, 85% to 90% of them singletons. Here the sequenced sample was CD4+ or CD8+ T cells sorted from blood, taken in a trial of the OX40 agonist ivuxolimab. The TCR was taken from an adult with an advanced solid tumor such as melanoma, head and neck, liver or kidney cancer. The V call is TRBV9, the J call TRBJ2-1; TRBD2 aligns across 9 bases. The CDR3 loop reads CASSVVGSGSGSAIHEQFF. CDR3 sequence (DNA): TGTGCCAGCAGCGTAGTTGGTAGCGGGAGTGGCTCGGCCATCCATGAGCAGTTCTTC.